This TCR beta chain was identified during a study of shared clonotypes between healthy human individuals. The study's findings and limits: Among a few donors, roughly 5.4% of naive CD4 clonotypes were found in common. Represented genetic and exposure-history diversity was restricted by having few donors.

The CDR3 is made up of 14 amino acids. With 4 bases clipped from V and 6 bases from J, the junction kept 3 bases outside the gene matches. Per the germline V gene, CDR1 is KGHSH and CDR2 is LQKENI. About this clone itself: Antigen unknown.

Clones were read by immunoSEQ multiplex PCR, and TCRdb kept only the in-frame ones, dropping some. The data show more than 1.2 million clones, roughly 98.5% seen once. The chain is built from TRBV18 and TRBJ1-4; the match to TRBD1 covers 9 bases. Sequencing was done on a sample of naive CD4+ T cells sorted from blood. Subset indicated: CD45RA+ positively selected. The receptor was derived from a man aged 25-45 years in good health. Here the CDR3 DNA reads TGTGCCAGCTCACTTGACAGGGGGGATGAAAAACTGTTTTTT. This gives the protein CASSLDRGDEKLFF.